Below, 27 T cell receptor beta chains from the same sample are listed, as sequenced in a study of shared clonotypes between healthy human individuals. The data were produced by immunoSEQ multiplex PCR, yet TCRdb's version contains in-frame clones alone and is incomplete. The table records about 1,800,000 clones, about 95% of them present only once. CD8 cells regarded as naive lacked CD45RO, were positively chosen for CCR7, and omitted terminally differentiated effector memory CD45RA+ cells. The sequenced sample consisted of naive CD8+ T cells sorted from blood. Receptors originate from a man aged 18-30 years in good health.

This chain connects TRBV6-6 to TRBJ2-7, with D maybe TRBD1 (6 bases). Germline V gene sequence: CDR1 MNHNY, CDR2 SVGAGI (reference sequence). With 7 bases removed from V and 3 bases from J, the gap between germline ends came to 10 bases. The CDR3 runs 12 residues. CDR3 in amino acids: CASIGTLYEQYF. The CDR3 DNA follows: TGTGCCAGCATTGGGACACTCTACGAGCAGTACTTC.

In the case of this clone: Within the sample, other DNA sequences also encode this same CDR3. V is TRBV20-1 and J is TRBJ2-1; perhaps TRBD2 as D (6 bases). CDR3 length: 11 residues. The germline V and J ends were trimmed by 6 bases and 9 bases, with 12 bases remaining between them. Per germline, CDR1 DFQATT and CDR2 SNEGSKA (reference sequence). The CDR3 loop reads CSARLVTEQFF. The CDR3 DNA reads as TGCAGTGCACGACTAGTGACTGAGCAGTTCTTC.

This chain connects TRBV2 to TRBJ1-2, with 7 bases matching TRBD1. Germline trimming cut 10 bases from V and 8 bases from J; bases unmatched to any gene: 7. CDR1 SNHLY and CDR2 FYNNEI come from the germline V gene. There are 11 residues in the CDR3. CDR3 amino acids: CANTGAEGYTF. CDR3 coding DNA: TGTGCCAACACAGGGGCGGAGGGCTACACCTTC.

The genes are TRBV10-2 and TRBJ2-1, with 7 bases identical to TRBD2. This CDR3 has 13 residues. V trimming: 8 bases; J trimming: 2 bases; junction bases outside the gene matches: 3. Germline CDR1 WSHSY, CDR2 SAAADI. The CDR3 reads CASLGLAYNEQFF. The CDR3 nucleotides are TGCGCCAGCCTCGGACTAGCCTACAATGAGCAGTTCTTC.

V usage is TRBV7-8 and J usage is TRBJ2-3, with TRBD2 matching 7 bases. Germline CDR1 reads SGHVS; CDR2 reads FQNEAQ. This CDR3 has 18 amino acids. V trimming: 1 base; J trimming: 0 bases; junction bases outside the gene matches: 10. The CDR3 is CASSLGGRGYGSTDTQYF. The CDR3 DNA sequence: TGTGCCAGCAGCTTAGGTGGGAGGGGATACGGGAGCACAGATACGCAGTATTTT.

This chain links TRBV11-1 with TRBJ1-3, with D tentatively TRBD1 (5 bases). The germline CDR1 and CDR2 sequences are SGHAT and FQDESV (reference sequence). The V end lost 5 bases, the J end lost 3 bases, and 14 bases lay between the germline ends. The CDR3 totals 15 residues. The CDR3 loop is CASSANLGVGNTIYF. CDR3 DNA sequence: TGTGCCAGCAGCGCCAACCTAGGGGTTGGAAACACCATATATTTT. Complete variable domain (other parts from reference TRBV11-1 and TRBJ1-3): EAEVAQSPRYKITEKSQAVAFWCDPISGHATLYWYRQILGQGPELLVQFQDESVVDDSQLPKDRFSAERLKGVDSTLKIQPAELGDSAMYLCASSANLGVGNTIYFGEGSWLTVV.

V and J are TRBV30 and TRBJ1-2; D call uncertain. Germline CDR1 GTSNPN, CDR2 SVGIG (reference sequence). This CDR3 has 13 amino acids. The V and J ends lost 2 bases and 4 bases respectively, with 11 bases between them. CDR3: CAWSQDVGYGYTF. The CDR3, as DNA: TGTGCCTGGAGTCAGGACGTCGGCTATGGCTACACCTTC. The complete variable domain, with remaining parts taken from reference TRBV30 and TRBJ1-2, reads SQTIHQWPATLVQPVGSPLSLECTVEGTSNPNLYWYRQAAGRGLQLLFYSVGIGQISSEVPQNLSASRPQDRQFILSSKKLLLSDSGFYLCAWSQDVGYGYTFGSGTRLTVV.

This clone was recorded once. The chain uses TRBV27 and TRBJ1-2; a weak D match, TRBD1 (5 bases). The V and J ends lost 6 bases and 7 bases respectively, with 21 bases between them. CDR1 is MNHEY and CDR2 is SMNVEV in the germline V gene (reference sequence). The length of the CDR3 is 15 residues. The CDR3 DNA is TGTGCCAGCAGCCCCAGTCCCTCGGGGGGGGGTGGCTACACCTTC. This sequence encodes CASSPSPSGGGGYTF.

Concerning this clone: This CDR3 is also generated by other DNA sequences in the sample. This rearrangement joins TRBV6-1 to TRBJ2-7; 12 bases match TRBD2. The V and J ends lost 3 bases and 0 bases, in that order; junction bases with no gene match: 6. CDR1 is MNHNS, CDR2 SASEGT, per germline. This CDR3 comprises 17 residues. This CDR3 is CASSDPTSGGPSYEQYF. DNA of the CDR3: TGTGCCAGCAGTGATCCTACTAGCGGGGGGCCCTCCTACGAGCAGTACTTC.

The rearrangement links TRBV5-1 to TRBJ2-2, with D uncertain. The CDR3 is made up of 17 amino acids. V lost 0 bases and J lost 2, with 14 bases in between. Per the germline V gene, CDR1 is SGHRS and CDR2 is YFSETQ. The CDR3 coding sequence is TGCGCCAGCAGCTTGGCCGATTTTATTGCCAACACCGGGGAGCTGTTTTTT. Translated: CASSLADFIANTGELFF.

In nucleotides, the CDR3 is TGTGCCAGCAGTGTGGGGACACCCGTTAGCAATCAGCCCCAGCATTTT. Its translation is CASSVGTPVSNQPQHF. J is TRBJ1-5 and V is TRBV2; TRBD1 is a possible D gene (6 bases). This CDR3 region has 16 residues. V lost 4 bases and J 0 bases, leaving 13 bases between the germline ends. The germline gives CDR1 SNHLY, CDR2 FYNNEI.

The V and J genes are TRBV7-3 and TRBJ1-1; 7 bases are a match to TRBD1. The CDR3 is 15 amino acids. V dropped 1 base and J dropped 5; count of bases not matched to a gene: 7. Germline V gene sequence: CDR1 SGHTA, CDR2 FQGTGA. The CDR3 region is CASSLIGAGGTEAFF. The CDR3 region has the DNA TGTGCCAGCAGCTTAATAGGAGCAGGGGGAACTGAAGCTTTCTTT.

This chain uses TRBV9 with TRBJ2-2; D possibly corresponds to TRBD1 (6 bases). There are 18 residues in the CDR3. Looked up from germline, CDR1 is SGDLS and CDR2 is YYNGEE. Trimming stripped 2 bases from V and 3 bases from J, with 20 bases between. The CDR3 sequence is CASSVPLGRGRDTGELFF. CDR3 nucleotide sequence: TGTGCCAGCAGCGTGCCCCTCGGCAGGGGCCGGGACACCGGGGAGCTGTTTTTT.

V and J are TRBV4-1 and TRBJ1-5; D gene ambiguous. Trimming pared 0 bases from V and 3 bases from J, leaving 6 bases between. The CDR3 contains 14 residues. CDR1 and CDR2 from the germline V gene are MGHRA and YSYEKL. The CDR3, as DNA: TGCGCCAGCAGCCAAGATTTGGCCAATCAGCCCCAGCATTTT. Translation gives CASSQDLANQPQHF.

The genes are TRBV27 and TRBJ1-1; 8 bases agree with TRBD1. The CDR3 consists of 13 residues. Germline V gene data show CDR1 as MNHEY and CDR2 as SMNVEV (reference sequence). V was pared by 6 bases and J by 5 bases, with 5 bases of the junction left unmatched. CDR3: CASRQGGRTEAFF. In DNA, the CDR3 is TGTGCCAGCAGACAGGGGGGTAGAACTGAAGCTTTCTTT.

The chain links TRBV4-1 to TRBJ2-7, with D uncertain. Germline V CDR1 and CDR2: MGHRA, YSYEKL. Trimming cost V 5 bases and J 2 bases, with 16 bases left between them. The CDR3 length is 15 residues. The CDR3 bases are TGCGCCAGCAGCGAACGTTTGGGAAACACCTACGAGCAGTACTTC. The encoded protein is CASSERLGNTYEQYF.

In the case of this clone: At one of its ends the junction is not consistent with the germline gene, which may arise from a read error. The chain has TRBV7-7 and TRBJ2-2; D not resolved. Germline CDR1 SSHAT, CDR2 FNYEAQ (reference sequence). The CDR3 contains 14 residues. The CDR3 loop reads CASSLSPFTGELFF. Here the CDR3 DNA reads TGTGCTAGCAGCTTAAGTCCGTTCACCGGGGAGCTGTTTTTT.

In the case of this clone: The sample carries other DNA sequences with the same CDR3. The chain links TRBV9 to TRBJ2-7; weak D call: TRBD2 (5 bases). Trimming took 0 bases from V and 1 from J, leaving 8 bases between them. Germline values: CDR1 SGDLS, CDR2 YYNGEE. The CDR3 sequence is 14 residues long. In DNA, the CDR3 is TGTGCCAGCAGCGTAGAGCCGGGGTCCTACGAGCAGTACTTC. Translating it yields CASSVEPGSYEQYF.

The CDR3 sequence is CASSQERNQGYGYTF. CDR3 sequence (DNA): TGCGCCAGCAGCCAAGAGCGAAACCAGGGGTATGGCTACACCTTC. V and J are TRBV4-3 and TRBJ1-2, with D tentatively TRBD1 (6 bases). The germline gives CDR1 LGHNA, CDR2 YSLEER. With 0 bases removed from V and 5 bases from J, the gap between germline ends came to 13 bases. CDR3 size: 15 residues.

The chain recombines TRBV6-5 with TRBJ1-1; TRBD1 agrees at 8 bases. The CDR3 sequence is 16 residues long. Germline assignment: CDR1 MNHEY and CDR2 SVGAGI. With V trimmed by 2 bases and J by 1 base, 6 bases remained unmatched. The CDR3 region is CASSYVTGDENTEAFF. The CDR3 DNA sequence: TGTGCCAGCAGTTACGTGACAGGGGACGAGAACACTGAAGCTTTCTTT.

This rearrangement joins TRBV11-2 to TRBJ1-4, with D possibly being TRBD1 (6 bases). CDR3 length: 16 residues. Germline CDR1 reads SGHAT; CDR2 reads FQNNGV. Trimming stripped 10 bases from V and 1 base from J, with 19 bases between. CDR3 coding DNA: TGTGCCACCGAACCCTCCAGGGGTGGAACTAATGAAAAACTGTTTTTT. As protein: CATEPSRGGTNEKLFF.

The gene calls are TRBV7-9 and TRBJ1-3, with D unclear. Germline lookup yields CDR1 SEHNR and CDR2 FQNEAQ (reference sequence). The CDR3 has 14 amino acids. V lost 4 bases and J lost 6, with 13 bases in between. The CDR3 protein is CASSSSDKINTIYF. The CDR3 nucleotides are TGTGCCAGCAGCTCCAGCGACAAGATAAACACCATATATTTT.

The rearrangement links TRBV14 to TRBJ2-5, with 11 bases fitting TRBD1. This CDR3 is 17 amino acids long. Per germline, CDR1 SGHDN and CDR2 FVKESK. V was clipped by 1 base and J by 5 bases; unmatched bases: 9. CDR3: CASSQAPWTGGVETQYF. The CDR3 nucleotides read TGTGCCAGCAGCCAAGCTCCTTGGACAGGGGGCGTCGAGACCCAGTACTTC.

The chain links TRBV6-1 to TRBJ2-7; D unclear. The V end was cut by 8 bases, the J end by 4 bases, with 9 bases between. The CDR3 length is 11 residues. The V gene's germline CDR1 is MNHNS and CDR2 SASEGT. CDR3 DNA: TGTGCCAGCGATGCAGGTTACGAGCAGTACTTC. It codes for CASDAGYEQYF.

This chain links TRBV27 with TRBJ1-4, with 8 positions matching TRBD1. The ends lost 4 bases at V and 4 bases at J; junction bases unmatched: 5. This CDR3 spans 15 amino acids. In germline, CDR1 is MNHEY, CDR2 SMNVEV (reference sequence). The CDR3: CASSSTGALNEKLFF. CDR3 nucleotides: TGTGCCAGCAGTTCGACAGGGGCCCTTAATGAAAAACTGTTTTTT.

As to this clone: In the same sample, other DNA sequences code for this CDR3. V usage is TRBV28 and J usage is TRBJ2-2, with D perhaps matching TRBD1 (6 bases). Trimming left V 5 bases short and J 2 bases short, with 9 bases between. CDR3 length: 14 amino acids. Germline CDR1 reads MDHEN; CDR2 reads SYDVKM. The CDR3 reads CASSLTGNTGELFF. The DNA for the CDR3 is TGTGCCAGCAGTCTGACAGGCAACACCGGGGAGCTGTTTTTT.

This chain links TRBV5-6 with TRBJ2-1, with D perhaps TRBD2 (8 bases). Germline assignment: CDR1 SGHDT and CDR2 YYEEEE. The CDR3 runs to 14 residues. V was shortened by 1 base and J by 8 bases, with 13 bases between the two germline ends. The CDR3 DNA is TGTGCCAGCAGCTTGCCGGGAGGGGGCGATGAGCAGTTCTTC. It is translated as CASSLPGGGDEQFF.